This is a list of T cell receptor beta chains from one sample in a study of CD8+CD57+ T cells in acquired aplastic anemia. TCRdb used MiXCR to reprocess the reads, holding one entry per CDR3 protein. The sample holds under 350,000 distinct CDR3 sequences, approximately 58% seen once. Source material: sorted CD4+, CD8+, or CD8+CD57+ T cells (not recorded which) from PBMCs. Receptor source: a human donor with aplastic anemia. Each CDR3 is given with its conserved first and last residue. The order of the fields is D gene, V gene, clone size, J gene, CDR3 protein, CDR3 DNA. A D gene is named only where the DNA matches it firmly. Clone size is given for some rows only: seen once, a few or many times, or a class if the clone is expanded.

d_call: TRBD2
v_call: TRBV4-3
clone_size: NA
j_call: TRBJ2-3
cdr3_aa: CASSQEPSGVSTDTQYF
cdr3_nt: TGCGCCAGCAGCCAAGAACCTAGCGGGGTAAGCACAGATACGCAGTATTTT

d_call: TRBD2
v_call: TRBV12-3/TRBV12-4
clone_size: many
j_call: TRBJ2-1
cdr3_aa: CASSMTSGEQFF
cdr3_nt: TGTGCCAGCAGTATGACTAGCGGGGAGCAGTTCTTC

d_call: NA
v_call: TRBV29-1
clone_size: NA
j_call: TRBJ2-3
cdr3_aa: CSVEVDTQYF
cdr3_nt: TGCAGCGTTGAGGTAGATACGCAGTATTTT

d_call: NA
v_call: TRBV6-6
clone_size: many
j_call: TRBJ2-7
cdr3_aa: CASSSDYIYEQYF
cdr3_nt: TGTGCCAGCAGTTCCGACTACATCTACGAGCAGTACTTC

d_call: TRBD2
v_call: TRBV20-1
clone_size: NA
j_call: TRBJ2-1
cdr3_aa: CSARFLAAFYNEQFF
cdr3_nt: TGCAGTGCTAGGTTCCTAGCGGCATTCTACAATGAGCAGTTCTTC

d_call: NA
v_call: TRBV5-1
clone_size: NA
j_call: TRBJ2-3
cdr3_aa: CASSLGNTDTQYF
cdr3_nt: TGCGCCAGCAGCTTAGGAAACACAGATACGCAGTATTTT

d_call: TRBD1
v_call: TRBV4-1
clone_size: many
j_call: TRBJ1-5
cdr3_aa: CASSNGQGGWSNQPQHF
cdr3_nt: TGCGCCAGCAGCAACGGACAGGGAGGATGGAGCAATCAGCCCCAGCATTTT

d_call: NA
v_call: TRBV10-3
clone_size: once
j_call: TRBJ2-3
cdr3_aa: CAISDVGLGDTQYF
cdr3_nt: TGTGCCATCAGTGATGTCGGACTCGGGGATACGCAGTATTTT

d_call: NA
v_call: TRBV20-1
clone_size: NA
j_call: TRBJ2-1
cdr3_aa: CSAKTLGPTEFF
cdr3_nt: TGCAGTGCAAAGACCCTCGGTCCTACCGAGTTCTTC

d_call: TRBD2
v_call: TRBV9
clone_size: NA
j_call: TRBJ2-2
cdr3_aa: CASSPEGGLASGTGELFF
cdr3_nt: TGTGCCAGCAGCCCGGAGGGGGGACTAGCGTCGGGCACCGGGGAGCTGTTTTTT

d_call: NA
v_call: TRBV6-1
clone_size: many
j_call: TRBJ1-6
cdr3_aa: CASSEAPGTSPLHF
cdr3_nt: TGTGCCAGCAGTGAAGCGCCCGGGACTTCACCCCTCCACTTT

d_call: TRBD1
v_call: TRBV14
clone_size: NA
j_call: TRBJ1-3
cdr3_aa: CASSLTGASTIYF
cdr3_nt: TGTGCCAGCAGCTTGACAGGGGCTAGCACCATATATTTT

d_call: TRBD2
v_call: TRBV6-2/TRBV6-3
clone_size: many
j_call: TRBJ2-1
cdr3_aa: CASASLAGGVNEQFF
cdr3_nt: TGTGCCTCCGCCTCACTAGCGGGGGGTGTGAATGAGCAGTTCTTC

d_call: NA
v_call: TRBV7-2
clone_size: NA
j_call: TRBJ1-6
cdr3_aa: CASSPNFMGQGRISPLHF
cdr3_nt: TGTGCCAGCAGCCCTAACTTTATGGGGCAGGGGCGTATTTCACCCCTCCACTTT

d_call: NA
v_call: TRBV5-1
clone_size: once
j_call: TRBJ2-7
cdr3_aa: CASSLWGAIYEQYF
cdr3_nt: TGTGCCAGCAGCTTATGGGGGGCAATCTACGAGCAGTACTTC

d_call: NA
v_call: TRBV5-6
clone_size: NA
j_call: TRBJ2-3
cdr3_aa: CASSPTGTYDTQYF
cdr3_nt: TGTGCCAGCAGCCCGACAGGTACTTACGATACGCAGTATTTT

d_call: TRBD1
v_call: TRBV7-2
clone_size: NA
j_call: TRBJ2-7
cdr3_aa: CASSLVAGQASYEQYF
cdr3_nt: TGTGCCAGCAGCTTAGTCGCGGGACAGGCCTCCTACGAGCAGTACTTC

d_call: TRBD2
v_call: TRBV11-1
clone_size: medium-sized
j_call: TRBJ2-7
cdr3_aa: CASSLLTGTSGYEQYF
cdr3_nt: TGTGCCAGCAGCTTACTAACCGGGACTAGCGGCTACGAGCAGTACTTC

d_call: NA
v_call: TRBV14
clone_size: NA
j_call: TRBJ2-1
cdr3_aa: CASSQAWGWDEQFF
cdr3_nt: TGTGCCAGCAGCCAAGCGTGGGGCTGGGATGAGCAGTTCTTC

d_call: NA
v_call: TRBV19
clone_size: few
j_call: TRBJ2-5
cdr3_aa: CASSPGPRETQYF
cdr3_nt: TGTGCCAGTAGCCCGGGGCCGAGGGAGACCCAGTACTTC

d_call: TRBD1
v_call: TRBV29-1
clone_size: NA
j_call: TRBJ1-2
cdr3_aa: CSVPDRGNGYTF
cdr3_nt: TGCAGCGTCCCCGACAGGGGCAATGGCTACACCTTC

d_call: NA
v_call: TRBV20-1
clone_size: many
j_call: TRBJ1-5
cdr3_aa: CSARGGQGNQPQHF
cdr3_nt: TGCAGTGCTAGAGGGGGGCAGGGAAATCAGCCCCAGCATTTT

d_call: TRBD2
v_call: TRBV11-2
clone_size: many
j_call: TRBJ2-5
cdr3_aa: CASSLNSGLAQETQYF
cdr3_nt: TGTGCCAGCAGCTTGAATAGCGGACTAGCCCAAGAGACCCAGTACTTC

d_call: NA
v_call: TRBV9
clone_size: NA
j_call: TRBJ1-2
cdr3_aa: CASSLVRADSGYTF
cdr3_nt: TGTGCCAGCAGCTTGGTTAGAGCTGATAGCGGCTACACCTTC

d_call: NA
v_call: TRBV9
clone_size: many
j_call: TRBJ2-7
cdr3_aa: CASSVEGSGSTYEQYF
cdr3_nt: TGTGCCAGCAGCGTAGAGGGGTCAGGGAGCACCTACGAGCAGTACTTC

d_call: NA
v_call: TRBV12-3/TRBV12-4
clone_size: NA
j_call: TRBJ2-2
cdr3_aa: CASSWGQGLGGELFF
cdr3_nt: TGTGCCAGCAGCTGGGGGCAGGGGCTGGGAGGGGAGCTGTTTTTT

d_call: NA
v_call: TRBV19
clone_size: NA
j_call: TRBJ1-1
cdr3_aa: CASKLAGNTEAFF
cdr3_nt: TGTGCCAGTAAGTTGGCAGGTAACACTGAAGCTTTCTTT

d_call: NA
v_call: TRBV20-1
clone_size: once
j_call: TRBJ2-1
cdr3_aa: CSAKREVSGHNEQFF
cdr3_nt: TGCAGTGCCAAGAGGGAGGTTAGCGGACACAATGAGCAGTTCTTC

d_call: TRBD1
v_call: TRBV7-6
clone_size: NA
j_call: TRBJ2-7
cdr3_aa: CASSTRGLNEQYF
cdr3_nt: TGTGCCAGCAGCACCAGGGGGCTGAACGAGCAGTACTTC

d_call: NA
v_call: TRBV9
clone_size: NA
j_call: TRBJ2-2
cdr3_aa: CASMGRVNTGELFF
cdr3_nt: TGTGCCAGCATGGGCAGGGTGAACACCGGGGAGCTGTTTTTT

d_call: NA
v_call: TRBV20-1
clone_size: few
j_call: TRBJ1-1
cdr3_aa: CSASRLQGEAFF
cdr3_nt: TGCAGTGCTAGTCGTTTACAGGGCGAAGCTTTCTTT

d_call: NA
v_call: TRBV5-1
clone_size: many
j_call: TRBJ1-1
cdr3_aa: CASSLERMMNTEAFF
cdr3_nt: TGCGCCAGCAGCTTGGAGCGGATGATGAACACTGAAGCTTTCTTT

d_call: NA
v_call: TRBV5-1
clone_size: NA
j_call: TRBJ1-1
cdr3_aa: CASSLARVNTEAFF
cdr3_nt: TGCGCCAGCAGCTTGGCTCGGGTGAACACTGAAGCTTTCTTT

d_call: NA
v_call: TRBV5-5
clone_size: NA
j_call: TRBJ1-1
cdr3_aa: CASPNNEAFF
cdr3_nt: TGTGCCAGCCCGAACAATGAAGCTTTCTTT

d_call: NA
v_call: TRBV20-1
clone_size: many
j_call: TRBJ2-4
cdr3_aa: CSAGRVLAKNIQYF
cdr3_nt: TGCAGTGCAGGGCGGGTACTAGCCAAAAACATTCAGTACTTC

d_call: NA
v_call: TRBV20-1
clone_size: NA
j_call: TRBJ1-2
cdr3_aa: CSARLGVRDYGYTF
cdr3_nt: TGCAGTGCTAGGTTGGGGGTCAGGGACTATGGCTACACCTTC

d_call: TRBD2
v_call: TRBV2
clone_size: NA
j_call: TRBJ2-7
cdr3_aa: CASSKTGTSDEQYF
cdr3_nt: TGTGCCAGCAGTAAAACCGGGACTAGCGACGAGCAGTACTTC

d_call: NA
v_call: TRBV11-3
clone_size: NA
j_call: TRBJ1-1
cdr3_aa: CASKLSGANVLTEAFF
cdr3_nt: TGTGCCAGCAAGCTCTCTGGGGCCAACGTCCTGACTGAAGCTTTCTTT

d_call: TRBD1
v_call: TRBV11-2
clone_size: NA
j_call: TRBJ2-7
cdr3_aa: CASSRQGASGEQYF
cdr3_nt: TGTGCCAGCAGTCGACAGGGGGCCTCTGGCGAGCAGTACTTC

d_call: TRBD1
v_call: TRBV29-1
clone_size: many
j_call: TRBJ1-5
cdr3_aa: CSVGQGRQPQHF
cdr3_nt: TGCAGCGTGGGACAGGGAAGGCAGCCCCAGCATTTT

d_call: NA
v_call: TRBV2
clone_size: NA
j_call: TRBJ2-3
cdr3_aa: CAVKTGTGDTQYF
cdr3_nt: TGTGCCGTTAAGACTGGGACGGGAGATACGCAGTATTTT

d_call: NA
v_call: TRBV7-3
clone_size: NA
j_call: TRBJ2-3
cdr3_aa: CASSPLGGPADTQYF
cdr3_nt: TGTGCCAGCAGCCCACTAGGAGGGCCGGCAGATACGCAGTATTTT

d_call: NA
v_call: TRBV2
clone_size: NA
j_call: TRBJ2-2
cdr3_aa: CASSESLAANTGELFF
cdr3_nt: TGTGCCAGCAGTGAATCCCTAGCCGCGAACACCGGGGAGCTGTTTTTT

d_call: NA
v_call: TRBV5-4
clone_size: many
j_call: TRBJ2-5
cdr3_aa: CASSLGLGGQETQYF
cdr3_nt: TGTGCCAGCAGCTTGGGATTAGGCGGGCAAGAGACCCAGTACTTC

d_call: NA
v_call: TRBV20-1
clone_size: NA
j_call: TRBJ1-1
cdr3_aa: CSARLTDMNTGAFF
cdr3_nt: TGCAGTGCTAGACTGACAGACATGAACACTGGAGCTTTCTTT

d_call: TRBD2
v_call: TRBV19
clone_size: many
j_call: TRBJ2-5
cdr3_aa: CASKRGGDIETQYF
cdr3_nt: TGTGCCAGTAAGCGGGGGGGGGATATAGAGACCCAGTACTTC

d_call: NA
v_call: TRBV2
clone_size: NA
j_call: TRBJ2-1
cdr3_aa: CASNNVRSSEQFF
cdr3_nt: TGTGCCAGCAACAACGTTCGTAGCTCTGAGCAGTTCTTC

d_call: NA
v_call: TRBV5-1
clone_size: many
j_call: TRBJ2-3
cdr3_aa: CASSRSRSTDTQYF
cdr3_nt: TGCGCCAGCAGCCGCTCTAGAAGCACAGATACGCAGTATTTT

d_call: TRBD2
v_call: TRBV5-4
clone_size: many
j_call: TRBJ2-2
cdr3_aa: CASSLGTTGTGELFF
cdr3_nt: TGTGCCAGCAGCCTCGGGACTACAGGCACCGGGGAGCTGTTTTTT

d_call: NA
v_call: TRBV15
clone_size: few
j_call: TRBJ1-1
cdr3_aa: CATSRDPWRNTEAFF
cdr3_nt: TGTGCCACCAGCAGAGATCCATGGCGGAACACTGAAGCTTTCTTT

d_call: NA
v_call: TRBV20-1
clone_size: NA
j_call: TRBJ2-3
cdr3_aa: CSAGRRESDTQYF
cdr3_nt: TGCAGTGCTGGAAGAAGGGAGTCAGATACGCAGTATTTT

d_call: TRBD1
v_call: TRBV20-1
clone_size: few
j_call: TRBJ2-7
cdr3_aa: CSAITGVSYEQYF
cdr3_nt: TGCAGTGCTATTACAGGGGTTTCCTACGAGCAGTACTTC